The 16 T cell receptor beta chains below all came from one sample that was sequenced in a study of somatic mutations in cytotoxic T cells in rheumatoid arthritis. The repertoire was sequenced with immunoSEQ multiplex PCR; TCRdb's copy has only in-frame clones and lacks some. The sample has 9,500 to 13,000 clones; about 69% are singletons. The sample consisted of CD8+ T cells sorted from blood. The receptor set was obtained from an adult with rheumatoid arthritis.

The chain recombines TRBV7-3 with TRBJ2-1, with unresolved D. In germline, CDR1 is SGHTA, CDR2 FQGTGA. There are 13 residues in the CDR3. Trimming removed 4 bases at V and 9 bases at J, with 13 bases between. Here the CDR3 reads CASSSTIYGEQFF. CDR3 DNA sequence: TGTGCCAGCAGCTCCACAATTTATGGTGAGCAGTTCTTC.

The rearrangement joins TRBV9 to TRBJ2-2; D unresolved. The V and J ends lost 0 bases and 3 bases respectively, with 3 bases between them. This CDR3 is built from 13 residues. The germline V gene has CDR1 SGDLS and CDR2 YYNGEE. Written as DNA, the CDR3 is TGTGCCAGCAGCGTAGGTGACACCGGGGAGCTGTTTTTT. Protein sequence: CASSVGDTGELFF.

The CDR3 sequence: CASSLVRAVNTEAFF. CDR3 DNA sequence: TGTGCCAGCAGCTTAGTGAGGGCTGTGAACACTGAAGCTTTCTTT. The chain recombines TRBV11-2 with TRBJ1-1; D is uncertain. Per the germline V gene, CDR1 is SGHAT and CDR2 is FQNNGV. The CDR3 runs 15 residues. V was cut by 1 base and J by 0 bases, with 9 bases left in between.

The V gene is TRBV9, the J gene TRBJ2-7; the D gene is possibly TRBD1 (5 bases). Germline V gene lookup returns CDR1 SGDLS and CDR2 YYNGEE. The CDR3 covers 16 residues. The germline V and J ends were trimmed by 0 bases and 0 bases, with 13 bases remaining between them. The CDR3, as DNA: TGTGCCAGCAGCGTAGGAGTGACAGTAAGCTCCTACGAGCAGTACTTC. Amino acids: CASSVGVTVSSYEQYF.

The chain carries TRBV5-4 and TRBJ2-2; 8 nucleotides line up with TRBD1. V was clipped by 4 bases and J by 7 bases; unmatched bases: 9. Per germline, CDR1 SGHNT and CDR2 YYREEE (reference sequence). The CDR3 extends over 15 amino acids. As DNA, the CDR3 is TGTGCCAGCAGCACCCCGGACAGGGAGGTCGGGGAGCTGTTTTTT. Its translation is CASSTPDREVGELFF.

In DNA form, the CDR3 reads TGTGCCAGCAGCGTAGGTGGTGTGCCAGATACGCAGTATTTT. Its translation: CASSVGGVPDTQYF. The chain links TRBV9 to TRBJ2-3; the D is unclear. CDR1 and CDR2 (germline): SGDLS, YYNGEE. This CDR3 contains 14 residues. Deletions cut 0 bases from V and 4 bases from J, with 9 bases between.

This clone counts as medium-sized. The chain couples TRBV4-1 to TRBJ1-6, with 7 bases matching TRBD1. Germline trimming cut 4 bases from V and 9 bases from J; bases unmatched to any gene: 3. The CDR3 length is 13 residues. Germline CDR1 and CDR2: MGHRA and YSYEKL. The CDR3 region is CASSPTGSSPLHF. The CDR3, as DNA: TGCGCCAGCAGCCCGACAGGGTCTTCACCCCTCCACTTT.

The V gene is TRBV19, the J gene TRBJ2-3; D is perhaps TRBD1 (5 bases). Germline assignment: CDR1 LNHDA and CDR2 SQIVND (reference sequence). V was pared by 8 bases and J by 2 bases, with 17 bases between. This CDR3 spans 15 amino acids. Here the CDR3 reads CASAHEDTTTDTQYF. For the CDR3, the DNA is TGTGCCAGTGCACACGAGGACACCACCACAGATACGCAGTATTTT.

The genes are TRBV20-1 and TRBJ2-7; D call uncertain. This CDR3 has 11 amino acids. V shed 3 bases and J shed 3 bases, with 6 bases lying between them. CDR1 is DFQATT, CDR2 SNEGSKA, per germline (reference sequence). In DNA, the CDR3 is TGCAGTGCTAGGGACGGCTACGAGCAGTACTTC. It yields the protein CSARDGYEQYF.

The chain uses TRBV13 and TRBJ2-1, with 10 bases fitting TRBD1. The CDR3 loop spans 15 amino acids. The V and J ends lost 4 bases and 7 bases, in that order; junction bases with no gene match: 7. Germline values: CDR1 PRHDT, CDR2 FYEKMQ (reference sequence). CDR3 nucleotide sequence: TGTGCCAGCAGCTCCCGGGACAGGGGAGGAAATGAGCAGTTCTTC. This encodes CASSSRDRGGNEQFF.

The rearrangement links TRBV27 to TRBJ1-1, with no clear D. CDR1 and CDR2 (germline): MNHEY, SMNVEV (reference sequence). Between the trimmed V and J ends, which lost 5 bases and 5 bases, there was a span of 15 bases. The CDR3 runs to 14 residues. CDR3 sequence: CASSLDPGSTEAFF. In DNA, the CDR3 is TGTGCCAGCAGTCTGGACCCCGGGAGTACTGAAGCTTTCTTT.

This clone showed up just once. The chain carries TRBV11-2 and TRBJ2-5; 7 bases line up with TRBD1. Losses at the gene ends were 1 base for V and 5 bases for J; bases not matched to a gene: 4. From germline, CDR1 is SGHAT and CDR2 FQNNGV. The CDR3 loop spans 14 amino acids. In nucleotides, the CDR3 is TGTGCCAGCAGCTTAGGACCACAGGGGGAGACCCAGTACTTC. Translation gives CASSLGPQGETQYF.

The chain has TRBV4-2 and TRBJ1-1, with D perhaps matching TRBD1 (5 bases). This CDR3 region has 17 residues. V was cut by 2 bases and J by 3 bases, with 19 bases left in between. Germline V gene lookup returns CDR1 LGHNA and CDR2 YNFKEQ. The CDR3 coding sequence is TGTGCCAGCAGCCAATCCGACTACAGGATTAGCGACACTGAAGCTTTCTTT. Its protein is CASSQSDYRISDTEAFF.

The chain combines TRBV9 with TRBJ2-1; D may correspond to TRBD1 or TRBD2 (5 bases each). This CDR3 has 14 amino acids. Trimming stripped 4 bases from V and 12 bases from J, with 20 bases between. From germline, CDR1 is SGDLS and CDR2 YYNGEE. The CDR3 spells CASSLGDGPDGQFF. The CDR3 nucleotides read TGTGCCAGCAGCCTCGGGGACGGCCCCGATGGGCAGTTCTTC.

This chain uses TRBV28 with TRBJ2-5; D remains ambiguous. Germline V CDR1 and CDR2: MDHEN, SYDVKM. The length of the CDR3 is 15 residues. Trimming removed 3 bases from V and 4 bases from J, with 15 bases in between. The chain's CDR3 is CASSFPDGLRETQYF. DNA for the CDR3: TGTGCCAGCAGTTTTCCTGACGGGCTAAGAGAGACCCAGTACTTC.

The CDR3 nucleotides are TGTGCCAGCTCACCGGGGGATGAGCAGTTCTTC. Encoded protein: CASSPGDEQFF. The rearrangement links TRBV18 to TRBJ2-1, with D possibly being TRBD1 or TRBD2 (5 bases each). CDR1 and CDR2 (germline): KGHSH, LQKENI. Trimming pared 3 bases from V and 8 bases from J, leaving 5 bases between. This CDR3 comprises 11 residues.